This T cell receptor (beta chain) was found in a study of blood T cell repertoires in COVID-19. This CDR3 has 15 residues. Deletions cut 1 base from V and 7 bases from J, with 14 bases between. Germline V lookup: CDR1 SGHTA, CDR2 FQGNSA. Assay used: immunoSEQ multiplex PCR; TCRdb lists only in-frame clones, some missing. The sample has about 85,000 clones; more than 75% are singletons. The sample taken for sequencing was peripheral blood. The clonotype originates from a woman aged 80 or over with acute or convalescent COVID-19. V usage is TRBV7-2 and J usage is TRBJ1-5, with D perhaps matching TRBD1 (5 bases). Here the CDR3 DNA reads TGTGCCAGCAGCTTAGGGGGCTCAGTTGAGCAGCCCCAGCATTTT. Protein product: CASSLGGSVEQPQHF.